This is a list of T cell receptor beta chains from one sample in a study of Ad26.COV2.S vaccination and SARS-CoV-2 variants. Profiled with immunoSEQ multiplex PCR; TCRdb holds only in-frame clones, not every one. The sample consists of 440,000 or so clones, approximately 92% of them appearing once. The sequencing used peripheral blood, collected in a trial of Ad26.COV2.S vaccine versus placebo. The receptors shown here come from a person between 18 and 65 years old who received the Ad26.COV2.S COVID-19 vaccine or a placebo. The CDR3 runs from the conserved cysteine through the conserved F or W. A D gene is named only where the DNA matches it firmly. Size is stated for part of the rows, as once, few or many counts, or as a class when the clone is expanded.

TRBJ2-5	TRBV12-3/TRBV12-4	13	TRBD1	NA	CASSSGQDGSQYF	TGTGCCAGCAGCTCCGGACAGGACGGGTCCCAGTACTTC
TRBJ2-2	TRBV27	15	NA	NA	CASSSLGGGTGELFF	TGTGCCAGCAGTTCCCTGGGGGGTGGCACCGGGGAGCTGTTTTTT
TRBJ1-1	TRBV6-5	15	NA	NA	CASKPGPPGNTEAFF	TGTGCCAGCAAACCGGGACCGCCCGGAAACACTGAAGCTTTCTTT
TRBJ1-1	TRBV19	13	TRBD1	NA	CASRPDRATEAFF	TGTGCCAGCCGACCGGACAGGGCAACTGAAGCTTTCTTT
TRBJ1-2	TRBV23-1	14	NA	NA	CASSQIWLTYGYTF	TGCGCCAGCAGTCAAATCTGGTTGACCTATGGCTACACCTTC
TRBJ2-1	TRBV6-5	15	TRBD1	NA	CASRPDRGLYNEQFF	TGTGCCAGCAGACCTGACAGGGGGCTCTACAATGAGCAGTTCTTC
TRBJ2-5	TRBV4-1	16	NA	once	CASSQGDSVRQETQYF	TGCGCCAGCAGCCAAGGGGATAGCGTCCGACAAGAGACCCAGTACTTC
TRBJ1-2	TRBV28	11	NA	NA	CASSFYYGYTF	TGTGCCAGCAGTTTTTATTATGGCTACACCTTC
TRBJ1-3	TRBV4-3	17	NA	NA	CASSQGLDRGAGNTIYF	TGCGCCAGCAGCCAAGGTTTGGATAGGGGGGCTGGAAACACCATATATTTT
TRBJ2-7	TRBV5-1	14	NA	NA	CASSFRDNSYEQYF	TGCGCCAGCAGCTTCCGGGACAACTCCTACGAGCAGTACTTC
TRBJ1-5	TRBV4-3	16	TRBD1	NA	CASSQDLDRFNQPQHF	TGCGCCAGCAGCCAAGATCTGGACAGGTTCAATCAGCCCCAGCATTTT